The clone carrying this TCR beta chain was found a few times. Its specificity is unknown. V lost 0 bases to trimming and J lost 6 bases, with 12 bases between them. CDR1 is GTSNPN, CDR2 SVGIG, per germline (reference sequence). The length of the CDR3 is 13 residues. Described time point: persistent/refractory GD, antithyroid drugs over 5 years with positive TRAb. The TCR library used RNA extracted from PBMCs. The EDTA tubes were filled with around 9.2 milliliters of drawn peripheral blood. The sample is drawn from a study of regulatory T cells in long-lasting Graves disease. In the study overall: Persistence in Graves' disease denoted antithyroid drug use beyond 5 years alongside positive TSH receptor antibodies.

Study-level points and caveats: Persistent-disease Graves' patients showed less TCR diversity than new cases.

Arm-PCR of CDR3 regions with iRepertoire HTBI primers generated TCR beta libraries. TCRdb reprocessed the multiplex PCR reads via MiXCR and lists one record per CDR3 protein. The sample includes roughly 450,000 distinct CDR3 sequences, about 20% seen only once; the top ten take about 8.3%. The receptor was derived from a female donor with Graves disease. The rearrangement uses TRBV30 and TRBJ2-7; D may be TRBD1 (6 bases). Specimen: peripheral blood mononuclear cells (PBMCs), collected when the disease was refractory, from a patient treated with antithyroid drugs. The CDR3 region is CAWSVSGESEQYF. The CDR3 DNA reads as TGTGCCTGGAGTGTGTCAGGGGAAAGCGAGCAGTACTTC.